Following are 32 T cell receptor beta chains from one sample sequenced in a study of blood T cell repertoires in COVID-19. The data were produced by immunoSEQ multiplex PCR, yet TCRdb's version contains in-frame clones alone and is incomplete. The sample consists of 400,000 to 500,000 clones, 75% to 90% of them appearing once. Sequencing input: peripheral blood. These receptors were taken from a woman in her 30s with active or convalescent COVID-19.

The chain combines TRBV19 with TRBJ2-3; the match to TRBD1 covers 7 bases. Trimming took 0 bases from V and 0 from J; bases not matched to a gene: 6. Germline values: CDR1 LNHDA, CDR2 SQIVND (reference sequence). The CDR3 is 17 residues long. CDR3 sequence: CASSIDQPGQSTDTQYF. The DNA for the CDR3 is TGTGCCAGTAGTATAGATCAACCGGGACAGAGCACAGATACGCAGTATTTT.

The rearrangement joins TRBV27 to TRBJ2-7; 10 bases align to TRBD2. Germline lookup yields CDR1 MNHEY and CDR2 SMNVEV (reference sequence). V shed 6 bases, J shed 1 base, and the junction held 3 bases outside the gene matches. The CDR3 runs 14 residues. CDR3 nucleotides: TGTGCCAGCAGCCTAGCGGGGGCATCCTACGAGCAGTACTTC. Its protein is CASSLAGASYEQYF.

V and J are TRBV11-2 and TRBJ2-1; maybe TRBD2 (6 bases). This CDR3 has 15 residues. The germline V gene has CDR1 SGHAT and CDR2 FQNNGV. Trimming pared 5 bases from V and 7 bases from J, leaving 18 bases between. The CDR3 here is CASSTGLSGWNEQFF. DNA for the CDR3: TGTGCCAGCAGCACCGGACTAAGTGGTTGGAATGAGCAGTTCTTC. The variable domain in full, with the rest retrieved from reference TRBV11-2 and TRBJ2-1, is EAGVAQSPRYKIIEKRQSVAFWCNPISGHATLYWYQQILGQGPKLLIQFQNNGVVDDSQLPKDRFSAERLKGVDSTLKIQPAKLEDSAVYLCASSTGLSGWNEQFFGPGTRLTVL.

The chain has TRBV19 and TRBJ2-7; perhaps TRBD2 as D (6 bases). CDR1 LNHDA and CDR2 SQIVND come from the germline V gene (reference sequence). There are 13 residues in the CDR3. V lost 8 bases to trimming and J lost 0 bases, with 11 bases between them. CDR3 region: CASAGLSSYEQYF. The CDR3 DNA reads as TGTGCCAGTGCGGGGCTAAGCTCCTACGAGCAGTACTTC.

The genes are TRBV7-9 and TRBJ1-3; D uncertain. The length of the CDR3 is 15 residues. Germline lookup yields CDR1 SEHNR and CDR2 FQNEAQ (reference sequence). Between the trimmed V and J ends, which lost 1 base and 3 bases, there was a span of 10 bases. The CDR3 is CASSLGASDGNTIYF. The CDR3 DNA reads as TGTGCCAGCAGCTTAGGGGCCTCCGATGGAAACACCATATATTTT.

The V gene is TRBV5-1, the J gene TRBJ1-1; possibly TRBD1 for D (6 bases). The CDR3 is 15 residues long. The germline V and J ends were trimmed by 0 bases and 5 bases, with 14 bases remaining between them. The germline CDR1 and CDR2 sequences are SGHRS and YFSETQ. As DNA, the CDR3 is TGCGCCAGCAGCTTGGCGGTTGGGGGCACAACTGAAGCTTTCTTT. Encoded protein: CASSLAVGGTTEAFF.

CDR3 in DNA: TGTGCCAGCAGTGAAGGAAGGACTAGCGGGAGTATCGGAGAGACCCAGTACTTC. Protein product: CASSEGRTSGSIGETQYF. The chain employs TRBV2 and TRBJ2-5, with 13 bases lining up with TRBD2. This CDR3 is 18 amino acids long. The germline V gene encodes CDR1 SNHLY and CDR2 FYNNEI. The ends lost 1 base at V and 4 bases at J; junction bases unmatched: 9.

This chain links TRBV4-1 with TRBJ2-7; 8 bases match TRBD2. CDR1 MGHRA and CDR2 YSYEKL come from the germline V gene. The CDR3 contains 17 residues. Trimming removed 1 base from V and 2 bases from J; junction bases left unmatched: 10. CDR3 nucleotides: TGCGCCAGCAGCCAAGTTGCAAGCGGGAGTAACCCCTACGAGCAGTACTTC. This sequence encodes CASSQVASGSNPYEQYF.

The chain combines TRBV18 with TRBJ1-1, with 10 bases matching TRBD1. The CDR3 has 16 amino acids. V lost 1 base and J lost 4; bases outside the gene matches: 6. Germline V lookup: CDR1 KGHSH, CDR2 LQKENI. The CDR3 region has the DNA TGTGCCAGCTCACCACTCTGGACAGGGGGAAGCACTGAAGCTTTCTTT. Its protein is CASSPLWTGGSTEAFF.

The rearrangement uses TRBV29-1 and TRBJ1-4; tentative D call: TRBD1 (6 bases). Deletions cut 7 bases from V and 0 bases from J, with 18 bases between. This CDR3 spans 16 amino acids. Germline loops: CDR1 SQVTM, CDR2 ANQGSEA. CDR3 in DNA: TGCAGCGCCGGGCCCGACAGGAACACAACTAATGAAAAACTGTTTTTT. Translating it yields CSAGPDRNTTNEKLFF.

The V gene is TRBV6-5, the J gene TRBJ1-6, with D possibly TRBD1 on 5 matching bases. Deletions cut 10 bases from V and 10 bases from J, with 17 bases between. From germline, CDR1 is MNHEY and CDR2 SVGAGI. The CDR3 runs 13 residues. CDR3 amino acids: CAMAGGTGSPLHF. CDR3 DNA sequence: TGTGCCATGGCAGGCGGGACGGGGTCACCCCTCCACTTT.

V gene TRBV24-1 combines with J gene TRBJ2-3, with 10 bases matching TRBD2. Unmatched junction bases numbered 4, after V lost 3 bases and J lost 2 bases. The length of the CDR3 is 16 residues. Germline CDR1 KGHDR, CDR2 SFDVKD. The CDR3 here is CATSDPGTSDTDTQYF. DNA for the CDR3: TGTGCCACCAGTGATCCAGGGACTAGCGACACAGATACGCAGTATTTT.

This clone was recorded only once. This sequence joins TRBV29-1 and TRBJ1-1, with D possibly matching TRBD1 (5 bases). Germline-derived CDR1 and CDR2 are SQVTM and ANQGSEA. The length of the CDR3 is 12 residues. The V end lost 4 bases, the J end lost 1 base, and 7 bases lay between the germline ends. CDR3 nucleotides: TGCAGCGTTGGACAGCGGAACACTGAAGCTTTCTTT. Amino acids: CSVGQRNTEAFF.

The gene calls are TRBV3-1 (or the pseudogene TRBV3-2) and TRBJ2-5, with 8 positions matching TRBD1. Unmatched junction bases numbered 17, after V lost 0 bases and J lost 5 bases. This CDR3 region has 19 residues. In germline, CDR1 is LGHDT, CDR2 YNNKEL (reference sequence). CDR3 amino acids: CASSQDWFAAGGPRETQYF. CDR3 DNA sequence: TGTGCCAGCAGCCAAGATTGGTTTGCGGCAGGGGGCCCTAGGGAGACCCAGTACTTC.

The V gene is TRBV7-8, the J gene TRBJ2-1; 10 nucleotides align to TRBD2. The CDR3 contains 18 residues. Trimming cost V 1 base and J 9 bases; bases outside gene matches: 15. Germline assignment: CDR1 SGHVS and CDR2 FQNEAQ. The DNA for the CDR3 is TGTGCCAGCAGCTTAGACCCTAGGAGCGGGGGGGCAAGTTGTGAGCAGTTCTTC. Protein product: CASSLDPRSGGASCEQFF.

The chain is built from TRBV18 and TRBJ1-5, with 8 bases that match TRBD1. The germline CDR1 and CDR2 sequences are KGHSH and LQKENI. The CDR3 is 15 amino acids. V lost 2 bases and J lost 3; bases outside the gene matches: 3. The CDR3 reads CASSPGTGPNQPQHF. For the CDR3, the DNA is TGTGCCAGCTCACCAGGGACAGGACCCAATCAGCCCCAGCATTTT.

The CDR3 loop reads CAWSPPRGRNSPLHF. The CDR3 nucleotides are TGTGCCTGGAGTCCCCCCCGAGGGAGAAATTCACCCCTCCACTTT. This chain uses TRBV30 with TRBJ1-6; D not resolved. The CDR3 runs 15 residues. CDR1 is GTSNPN, CDR2 SVGIG, per germline (reference sequence). Trimming removed 2 bases at V and 7 bases at J, with 15 bases between.

The V and J genes are TRBV3-1 (or the pseudogene TRBV3-2) and TRBJ2-7; D uncertain. Trimming shortened V by 0 bases and J by 4 bases, and 10 bases separated the two germline ends. Germline loops: CDR1 LGHDT, CDR2 YNNKEL (reference sequence). The CDR3 totals 14 residues. CDR3 region: CASSQDIGAYEQYF. The CDR3 nucleotides are TGTGCCAGCAGCCAAGATATCGGTGCATACGAGCAGTACTTC.

The chain carries TRBV5-6 and TRBJ2-1; perhaps TRBD1 as D (6 bases). Trimming removed 0 bases at V and 3 bases at J, with 10 bases between. Germline V lookup: CDR1 SGHDT, CDR2 YYEEEE. The CDR3 sequence is 15 residues long. The CDR3 loop reads CASSLAGVSYNEQFF. For the CDR3, the DNA is TGTGCCAGCAGCTTGGCAGGGGTCAGCTACAATGAGCAGTTCTTC.

V usage is TRBV6-2 or TRBV6-3 and J usage is TRBJ2-3; no definite D call. Trimming took 5 bases from V and 2 from J, leaving 17 bases between them. CDR3 length: 16 amino acids. CDR1 MNHEY and CDR2 SVGEGT come from the germline V gene. CDR3 DNA: TGTGCCAGCAGTACCCCCGCGCGGAAAAACACAGATACGCAGTATTTT. It codes for CASSTPARKNTDTQYF.

The rearrangement joins TRBV4-2 to TRBJ2-5; 10 bases line up with TRBD1. Germline assignment: CDR1 LGHNA and CDR2 YNFKEQ. This CDR3 spans 17 amino acids. V was clipped by 4 bases and J by 1 base; unmatched bases: 9. The CDR3 DNA follows: TGTGCCAGCAGCCGCCCGGGACAGGGGCCCTCCCAAGAGACCCAGTACTTC. Translated: CASSRPGQGPSQETQYF.

V usage is TRBV4-1 and J usage is TRBJ1-1, with TRBD1 matching over 9 bases. In germline, CDR1 is MGHRA, CDR2 YSYEKL. J was trimmed by 5 bases and V by 4 bases; bases with no gene match: 8. This CDR3 is built from 15 residues. The CDR3 is CASSPFGTGRTEAFF. In DNA, the CDR3 is TGCGCCAGCAGCCCCTTCGGGACAGGGAGAACTGAAGCTTTCTTT.

This clone appeared a single time. J is TRBJ2-7 and V is TRBV5-8; 7 bases match TRBD2. From germline, CDR1 is SGHTS and CDR2 YDEGEE. V lost 4 bases, J lost 2 bases, and 6 bases stayed unmatched. CDR3 length: 14 residues. This CDR3 is CASSLAGVPYEQYF. The CDR3 bases are TGTGCCAGCAGCCTGGCGGGGGTTCCCTACGAGCAGTACTTC.

The chain combines TRBV27 with TRBJ1-6, with D perhaps TRBD1 (5 bases). V was shortened by 6 bases and J by 0 bases, with 18 bases between the two germline ends. Germline CDR1 MNHEY, CDR2 SMNVEV (reference sequence). The CDR3 runs to 18 residues. The CDR3: CASRSTALPSSYNSPLHF. The CDR3 bases are TGTGCCAGCAGGTCGACAGCACTACCTAGCTCCTATAATTCACCCCTCCACTTT.

The V gene is TRBV5-5, the J gene TRBJ2-5; TRBD2 agrees at 10 bases. V gave up 0 bases and J gave up 2 bases; unmatched junction bases: 4. This CDR3 spans 16 amino acids. Germline V gene data show CDR1 as SGHKS and CDR2 as YYEKEE (reference sequence). CDR3 loop: CASSLGLAGPQETQYF. As DNA, the CDR3 is TGTGCCAGCAGCTTGGGACTAGCGGGCCCTCAAGAGACCCAGTACTTC.

The chain recombines TRBV2 with TRBJ2-1, with unresolved D. The germline V and J ends were trimmed by 4 bases and 6 bases, with 10 bases remaining between them. CDR3 size: 13 residues. In germline, CDR1 is SNHLY, CDR2 FYNNEI. In DNA form, the CDR3 reads TGTGCCAGCAGTGCCCTTCTTGTCAATGAGCAGTTCTTC. Translating it yields CASSALLVNEQFF.

The rearrangement links TRBV6-6 to TRBJ2-6; a possible D gene is TRBD1 (5 bases). Trimming left V 6 bases short and J 4 bases short, with 16 bases between. The CDR3 runs to 16 residues. Germline assignment: CDR1 MNHNY and CDR2 SVGAGI (reference sequence). The CDR3 region has the DNA TGTGCCAGCAGCAGGGTAGGGGCTTCCGGGGCCAACGTCCTGACTTTC. This encodes CASSRVGASGANVLTF.

The chain is built from TRBV7-8 and TRBJ1-1; TRBD1 might be the D (5 bases). The germline V gene encodes CDR1 SGHVS and CDR2 FQNEAQ. Trimming removed 8 bases from V and 1 base from J, with 23 bases in between. This CDR3 has 17 residues. CDR3: CASATRGGIAGNTEAFF. The CDR3 DNA reads TGTGCCAGCGCAACCCGGGGGGGTATTGCGGGGAACACTGAAGCTTTCTTT.

This sequence joins TRBV18 and TRBJ1-6; 10 bases fit TRBD1. The CDR3 runs 13 residues. The V gene end was trimmed by 1 base and the J gene end by 16 bases; junction bases not matched to a gene: 4. Looked up from germline, CDR1 is KGHSH and CDR2 is LQKENI. In nucleotides, the CDR3 is TGTGCCAGCTCACCACTCCGGGACAGGGGACTCCACTTT. Residues: CASSPLRDRGLHF. The entire variable domain, with the rest obtained from reference TRBV18 and TRBJ1-6, is as follows: NAGVMQNPRHLVRRRGQEARLRCSPMKGHSHVYWYRQLPEEGLKFMVYLQKENIIDESGMPKERFSAEFPKEGPSILRIQQVVRGDSAAYFCASSPLRDRGLHFGNGTRLTVT.

The chain combines TRBV6-1 with TRBJ1-1; unclear D gene. The CDR3 runs to 14 residues. V lost 3 bases to trimming and J lost 0 bases, with 8 bases between them. Germline loops: CDR1 MNHNS, CDR2 SASEGT. CDR3 bases: TGTGCCAGCAGTGATAATTATCTGAACACTGAAGCTTTCTTT. It translates to CASSDNYLNTEAFF.

This clone was counted once. This chain connects TRBV5-3 to TRBJ2-2; tentative D call: TRBD2 (5 bases). TRBV5-3 falls under the ORF class, with uncertain function. Trimming shortened V by 1 base and J by 6 bases, and 10 bases separated the two germline ends. The CDR3 spans 14 residues. The CDR3 region has the DNA TGTGCCAGAAGCTTGAATCGGGGAGCCGGGGAGCTGTTTTTT. It codes for CARSLNRGAGELFF.

CDR3 residues: CASGLSGTLGTEAFF. CDR3 coding DNA: TGCGCCAGCGGACTGAGCGGGACGCTGGGGACTGAAGCTTTCTTT. The chain couples TRBV10-1 to TRBJ1-1; perhaps TRBD1 as D (5 bases). The length of the CDR3 is 15 residues. Between the trimmed V and J ends, which lost 8 bases and 5 bases, there was a span of 21 bases. CDR1 is WNHNN, CDR2 SYGVQD, per germline (reference sequence).